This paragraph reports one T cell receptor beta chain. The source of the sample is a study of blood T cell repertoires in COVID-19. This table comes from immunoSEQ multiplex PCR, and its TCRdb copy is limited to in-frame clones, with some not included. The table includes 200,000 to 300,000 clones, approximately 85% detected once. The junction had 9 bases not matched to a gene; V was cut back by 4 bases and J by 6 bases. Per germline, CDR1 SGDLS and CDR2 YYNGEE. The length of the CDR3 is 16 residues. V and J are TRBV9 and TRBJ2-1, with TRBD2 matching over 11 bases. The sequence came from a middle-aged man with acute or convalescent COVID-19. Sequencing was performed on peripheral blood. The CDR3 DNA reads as TGTGCCAGCAGCACAGGACTAGCGGGCGTTCCCAATGAGCAGTTCTTC. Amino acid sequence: CASSTGLAGVPNEQFF.